The T cell receptor (beta chain) described here comes from a study of T cells in Graves' hyperthyroidism and ophthalmopathy. The sample holds a few counts of this clonotype. Stable hyperthyroidism: no ophthalmopathy progression over 18 months of follow-up. Patients showing uncontrolled infection, other autoimmune disease, pregnancy or lactation were ineligible. The PBMCs were sourced from fresh peripheral blood (about 9.7 ml). The ends lost 3 bases at V and 6 bases at J; junction bases unmatched: 7. This CDR3 region has 15 residues. CDR1 is SGDLS, CDR2 YYNGEE, per germline. It was RNA transcripts that yielded the amplified TCR beta CDR3 regions. Carried out on the TCR CDR3, a first-round RT-PCR used the HTBI primer set. Each CDR3 protein gets one entry after TCRdb re-called the multiplex PCR reads with MiXCR. Of approximately 870,000 distinct CDR3 sequences in the sample, roughly 37% were seen once.

The rearrangement uses TRBV9 and TRBJ1-1; 11 bases are shared with TRBD1. The sequencing sample was made of blood. The TCR comes from a man between 18 and 29 years old with Graves' hyperthyroidism. The CDR3 DNA is TGTGCCAGCAGCGAGGGACAGGGGGTCCGTTCTGAAGCTTTCTTT. Protein: CASSEGQGVRSEAFF.